These 30 T cell receptor beta chains were sequenced from one sample in a study of T cell repertoires in cytomegalovirus infection. The antigens these receptors bind are not known. TCRdb passed the reads through MiXCR, listing each CDR3 protein once. The repertoire includes about a million distinct CDR3 sequences, approximately 33% of them detected once, and around an eighth sits in the top ten. The input for sequencing was cultured CD8+ T cells from PBMCs, taken from culture after CMV antigen stimulation. These receptors were obtained from a human donor in good health (CMV status not recorded). Some clones in this sample may be carry-over from other donors' samples.

This clonotype was picked up many times. The J gene is TRBJ2-7, the V gene TRBV7-9; 8 nucleotides line up with TRBD1. Germline CDR1 is SEHNR and CDR2 is FQNEAQ (reference sequence). Unmatched junction bases numbered 5, after V lost 3 bases and J lost 7 bases. This CDR3 region has 13 residues. The CDR3 here is CASSFGTGGEQYF. The CDR3 nucleotides read TGTGCCAGCAGCTTTGGAACAGGGGGGGAGCAGTACTTC.

The chain links TRBV28 to TRBJ1-4; possible D gene TRBD1, 5 bases. Trimming took off 5 bases at V and 0 bases at J, with 10 bases between the two ends. The CDR3 contains 15 residues. Germline CDR1 is MDHEN and CDR2 is SYDVKM. The CDR3 nucleotides are TGTGCCAGCAGTACCCGGGACGCAACTAATGAAAAACTGTTTTTT. It specifies CASSTRDATNEKLFF.

This clonotype was detected a few times. The genes are TRBV5-6 and TRBJ2-1, with D hard to call. V was clipped by 0 bases and J by 0 bases, with 13 bases between them. CDR1 and CDR2 from the germline V gene are SGHDT and YYEEEE. The CDR3 consists of 17 residues. CDR3 loop: CASSLGMSESSYNEQFF. The DNA of the CDR3 is TGTGCCAGCAGCTTGGGTATGTCGGAAAGCTCCTACAATGAGCAGTTCTTC.

This chain links TRBV20-1 with TRBJ2-7; D is undetermined. This CDR3 is 13 amino acids long. Germline assignment: CDR1 DFQATT and CDR2 SNEGSKA (reference sequence). The ends were cut back, 3 bases at V and 5 bases at J, with 14 bases in the middle. CDR3 protein: CSASLLRPHEQYV. Written as DNA, the CDR3 is TGCAGTGCTAGTCTCCTCAGGCCCCACGAGCAGTACGTC.

The J gene is TRBJ1-4, the V gene TRBV7-9; D ambiguous. The CDR3 length is 16 residues. CDR1 and CDR2 from the germline V gene are SEHNR and FQNEAQ (reference sequence). V lost 5 bases to trimming and J lost 7 bases, with 20 bases between them. CDR3 DNA sequence: TGTGCCAGCAGCCGAGAAGGGTTGGGCATTGGTGAAAAACTGTTTTTT. It is translated as CASSREGLGIGEKLFF.

This clonotype was found a few times. The genes are TRBV4-2 and TRBJ1-6; D is perhaps TRBD1 (5 bases). There are 15 residues in the CDR3. Trimming took off 0 bases at V and 3 bases at J, with 6 bases between the two ends. Germline assignment: CDR1 LGHNA and CDR2 YNFKEQ. CDR3 in amino acids: CASSQETGYNSPLHF. DNA of the CDR3: TGTGCCAGCAGCCAAGAAACAGGCTATAATTCACCCCTCCACTTT.

Note on this clonotype: The junction and the germline gene differ at one end; a read error may be behind it. The chain is built from TRBV4-1 and TRBJ2-1; 9 bases are shared with TRBD2. This CDR3 contains 16 residues. Germline V gives CDR1 MGHRA, CDR2 YSYEKL. CDR3: CTSSQVADQRGDEQFF. CDR3 DNA: TGCACCAGCAGCCAAGTAGCCGACCAGCGGGGGGATGAGCAGTTCTTC.

This chain uses TRBV6-1 with TRBJ2-7; 13 bases agree with TRBD2. J was trimmed by 2 bases and V by 5 bases; bases with no gene match: 12. CDR3 length: 18 residues. Germline-derived CDR1 and CDR2 are MNHNS and SASEGT. CDR3 coding DNA: TGTGCCAGCAGTACTACTCCCGGGACTAGCGGGGACCCCTACGAGCAGTACTTC. Translated, it gives CASSTTPGTSGDPYEQYF.

The genes are TRBV19 and TRBJ1-1; D is possibly TRBD1 (5 bases). The V end was cut by 3 bases, the J end by 5 bases, with 10 bases between. The CDR3 consists of 13 residues. Germline values: CDR1 LNHDA, CDR2 SQIVND (reference sequence). CDR3: CASSMGLRTEAFF. The CDR3 bases are TGTGCCAGTAGTATGGGGCTGAGGACTGAAGCTTTCTTT.

This clonotype was observed a few times. The rearrangement uses TRBV3-1 and TRBJ2-5; D is undetermined. V was cut by 1 base and J by 1 base, with 13 bases left in between. This CDR3 spans 16 amino acids. Per the germline V gene, CDR1 is LGHDT and CDR2 is YNNKEL (reference sequence). The CDR3 here is CASSQGVRQAQETQYF. DNA of the CDR3: TGTGCCAGCAGCCAAGGTGTGAGGCAGGCCCAAGAGACCCAGTACTTC.

This clonotype was seen repeatedly, ten times or more. The genes are TRBV7-9 and TRBJ2-1; TRBD2 aligns across 8 bases. Germline V gives CDR1 SEHNR, CDR2 FQNEAQ (reference sequence). CDR3 size: 15 residues. J lost 0 bases, V lost 3 bases, and 1 base had no gene match. The CDR3 is CASSFSGDSYNEQFF. In DNA form, the CDR3 reads TGTGCCAGCAGCTTTAGCGGGGACTCCTACAATGAGCAGTTCTTC.

This clonotype was found many times. The V and J genes are TRBV7-8 and TRBJ2-1; D call uncertain. V dropped 2 bases and J dropped 2 bases, with 13 bases sitting between them. The CDR3 spans 16 residues. Germline CDR1 and CDR2: SGHVS and FQNEAQ. The CDR3 DNA follows: TGTGCCAGCAGCTTAATTGGGCAGATTCCCTACAATGAGCAGTTCTTC. Protein: CASSLIGQIPYNEQFF.

This clonotype was detected a few times. The chain employs TRBV27 and TRBJ2-3; 8 bases line up with TRBD1. J was trimmed by 6 bases and V by 5 bases; bases with no gene match: 4. CDR1 MNHEY and CDR2 SMNVEV come from the germline V gene (reference sequence). The CDR3 is 13 amino acids. The CDR3 region has the DNA TGTGCCAGCAGTACGGGGACAGGCGATACGCAGTATTTT. Its protein is CASSTGTGDTQYF.

The chain carries TRBV6-1 and TRBJ1-5; D remains unclear. The CDR3 length is 12 residues. Trimming stripped 11 bases from V and 0 bases from J, with 8 bases between. CDR1 is MNHNS, CDR2 SASEGT, per germline. CDR3: CAVGTSNQPQHF. The CDR3 coding sequence is TGTGCCGTTGGAACTAGCAATCAGCCCCAGCATTTT.

The J gene is TRBJ2-5, the V gene TRBV28; TRBD1 matches at 9 bases. After removal of 6 bases from V and 2 bases from J, the junction contained 19 bases not matched to a gene. This CDR3 is 19 amino acids long. Germline assignment: CDR1 MDHEN and CDR2 SYDVKM. CDR3: CASSLPPLLTGGGQETQYF. In DNA form, the CDR3 reads TGTGCCAGCAGCCTTCCACCGCTCCTGACAGGGGGTGGGCAAGAGACCCAGTACTTC.

This clonotype was detected only a few times. V is TRBV27 and J is TRBJ1-5, with D perhaps matching TRBD1 (5 bases). The CDR3 is 15 amino acids. Germline V CDR1 and CDR2: MNHEY, SMNVEV (reference sequence). The V gene lost 5 bases and the J gene lost 6 bases, with 17 bases spanning the gap. As DNA, the CDR3 is TGTGCCAGCAGTAGCCTTCCAGGGAAGGGTCAGCCCCAGCATTTT. Protein: CASSSLPGKGQPQHF.

Concerning this clonotype: Sequence at one end of the junction differs from germline and may be a read error. This sequence joins TRBV6-1 and TRBJ2-3, with 7 bases that match TRBD1. Germline assignment: CDR1 MNHNS and CDR2 SASEGT. The CDR3 sequence is 14 residues long. The CDR3 reads CVSGRQGSTDTQYF. DNA for the CDR3: TGTGTCAGCGGAAGACAGGGTAGCACAGATACGCAGTATTTT.

The chain couples TRBV4-2 to TRBJ2-1; the match to TRBD2 covers 10 bases. The ends lost 1 base at V and 10 bases at J; junction bases unmatched: 22. CDR1 and CDR2 from the germline V gene are LGHNA and YNFKEQ. CDR3 length equals 20 residues. CDR3 region: CASSQGVYSGGRSLGEEQFF. The CDR3 DNA reads as TGTGCCAGCAGCCAAGGGGTCTATAGCGGGGGGCGATCCCTTGGAGAAGAGCAGTTCTTC.

J is TRBJ2-1 and V is TRBV19; TRBD1 is a possible D gene (6 bases). Germline assignment: CDR1 LNHDA and CDR2 SQIVND (reference sequence). V shed 5 bases and J shed 3 bases, with 11 bases lying between them. This CDR3 has 14 residues. This CDR3 reads CASSGWDNYNEQFF. DNA of the CDR3: TGTGCCAGTAGTGGATGGGACAACTACAATGAGCAGTTCTTC.

This clonotype turned up a few times. This rearrangement joins TRBV10-3 to TRBJ1-1; 7 bases are shared with TRBD1. This CDR3 has 16 amino acids. Germline CDR1 and CDR2: ENHRY and SYGVKD. Trimming at V came to 0 bases and at J to 0 bases, leaving 4 bases not matched to a gene. This CDR3 is CAISESTTGMNTEAFF. The CDR3 coding sequence is TGTGCCATCAGTGAGTCTACGACAGGGATGAACACTGAAGCTTTCTTT.

In this sample, this clonotype turned up a few times. The chain is built from TRBV12-3 or TRBV12-4 and TRBJ2-1; D might be TRBD2 (6 bases). Trimming pared 7 bases from V and 7 bases from J, leaving 17 bases between. CDR3 length: 14 amino acids. The CDR3 DNA reads TGTGCCAGCACCTTAAGATCCGGGGGTAATGAGCAGTTCTTC. Translated: CASTLRSGGNEQFF.

This clonotype was observed a few times. V is TRBV27 and J is TRBJ2-2, with a possible D match to TRBD1 (5 bases). CDR3 length: 15 residues. V gave up 5 bases and J gave up 1 base, with 11 bases separating them. CDR1 and CDR2 (germline): MNHEY, SMNVEV (reference sequence). CDR3 DNA sequence: TGTGCCAGCAGTACATACCAGGGGAACACCGGGGAGCTGTTTTTT. It is translated as CASSTYQGNTGELFF.

The V call is TRBV2, the J call TRBJ2-1, with no clear D. CDR1 is SNHLY and CDR2 is FYNNEI in the germline V gene. V lost 1 base and J 0 bases, leaving 13 bases between the germline ends. The CDR3 sequence is 17 residues long. In DNA, the CDR3 is TGTGCCAGCAGTGAAGGATCAGTGCGGAGCTCCTACAATGAGCAGTTCTTC. Translation gives CASSEGSVRSSYNEQFF.

There are many counts of this clonotype. The chain carries TRBV7-9 and TRBJ2-6; D may be TRBD1 (5 bases). CDR1 is SEHNR and CDR2 is FQNEAQ in the germline V gene (reference sequence). The length of the CDR3 is 17 residues. Between the trimmed V and J ends, which lost 5 bases and 0 bases, there was a span of 14 bases. DNA of the CDR3: TGTGCCAGCAGCGCGACAGCTTCCAACTCTGGGGCCAACGTCCTGACTTTC. It encodes CASSATASNSGANVLTF.

V is TRBV20-1 and J is TRBJ2-1; 8 bases are a match to TRBD2. Germline V gene sequence: CDR1 DFQATT, CDR2 SNEGSKA (reference sequence). Germline trimming cut 1 base from V and 4 bases from J; bases unmatched to any gene: 6. The CDR3 has 15 residues. DNA for the CDR3: TGCAGTGCTAGAGCGGGGGGGGGCTCATACAATGAGCAGTTCTTC. This sequence encodes CSARAGGGSYNEQFF.

The chain joins TRBV6-2 or TRBV6-3 to TRBJ1-5, with D maybe TRBD1 (6 bases). Germline CDR1 and CDR2: MNHEY and SVGEGT. The V gene lost 6 bases and the J gene lost 6 bases, with 21 bases spanning the gap. The CDR3 is 16 amino acids. CDR3 DNA sequence: TGTGCCAGCAGCCTGACAGGTCGTACGGTGGGTCAGCCCCAGCATTTT. Amino acids: CASSLTGRTVGQPQHF.

The V gene is TRBV28, the J gene TRBJ1-2, with TRBD1 as a possible D gene (6 bases). V lost 6 bases, J lost 7 bases, and 21 bases lay in between. The CDR3 covers 15 residues. Germline CDR1 reads MDHEN; CDR2 reads SYDVKM. As DNA, the CDR3 is TGTGCCAGCAGCCCCCTTGGGGGGGGCGGGAGTGGCTACACCTTC. This codes for CASSPLGGGGSGYTF.

The V gene is TRBV7-6, the J gene TRBJ2-3; 10 nucleotides match TRBD2. Germline values: CDR1 SGHVS, CDR2 FNYEAQ. CDR3 size: 16 residues. After removal of 2 bases from V and 6 bases from J, the junction contained 8 bases not matched to a gene. The CDR3 loop reads CASSLRASGGYDTQYF. DNA of the CDR3: TGTGCCAGCAGCTTACGGGCTAGCGGGGGTTACGATACGCAGTATTTT.

This clonotype has just one count. The rearrangement joins TRBV5-6 to TRBJ1-4; a weak D match, TRBD1 (5 bases). This CDR3 contains 14 residues. The germline V gene encodes CDR1 SGHDT and CDR2 YYEEEE. Trimming pared 1 base from V and 7 bases from J, leaving 11 bases between. The CDR3 protein is CASSLSAGSEKLFF. The CDR3 coding sequence is TGTGCCAGCAGCTTGTCGGCAGGGAGTGAAAAACTGTTTTTT.

V and J are TRBV2 and TRBJ1-3; unclear D gene. V gave up 3 bases and J gave up 12 bases, with 6 bases separating them. In germline, CDR1 is SNHLY, CDR2 FYNNEI. The CDR3 length is 10 residues. The CDR3 spells CASSDGNIYF. The CDR3 DNA reads TGTGCCAGCAGTGACGGGAACATATATTTT.